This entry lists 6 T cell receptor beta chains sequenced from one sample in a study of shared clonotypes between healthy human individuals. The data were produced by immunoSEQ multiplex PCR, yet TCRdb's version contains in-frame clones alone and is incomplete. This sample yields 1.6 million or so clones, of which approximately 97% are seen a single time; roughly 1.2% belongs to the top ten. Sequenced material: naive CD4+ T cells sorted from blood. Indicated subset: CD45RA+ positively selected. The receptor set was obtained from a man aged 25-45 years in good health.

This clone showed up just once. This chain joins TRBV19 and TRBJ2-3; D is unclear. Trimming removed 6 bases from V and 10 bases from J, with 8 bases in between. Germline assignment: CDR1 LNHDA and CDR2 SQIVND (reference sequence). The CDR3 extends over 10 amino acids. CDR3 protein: CASRGPPQYF. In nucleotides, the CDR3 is TGTGCCAGTAGGGGCCCCCCGCAGTATTTT. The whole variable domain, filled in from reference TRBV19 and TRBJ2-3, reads DGGITQSPKYLFRKEGQNVTLSCEQNLNHDAMYWYRQDPGQGLRLIYYSQIVNDFQKGDIAEGYSVSREKKESFPLTVTSAQKNPTAFYLCASRGPPQYFGPGTRLTVL.

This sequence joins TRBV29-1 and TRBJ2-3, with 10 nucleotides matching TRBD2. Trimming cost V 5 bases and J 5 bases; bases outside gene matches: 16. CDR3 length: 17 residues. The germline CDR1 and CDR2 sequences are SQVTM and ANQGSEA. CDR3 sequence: CSVNLLAGPETIDTQYF. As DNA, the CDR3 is TGCAGCGTTAATTTACTAGCGGGACCGGAAACCATAGATACGCAGTATTTT.

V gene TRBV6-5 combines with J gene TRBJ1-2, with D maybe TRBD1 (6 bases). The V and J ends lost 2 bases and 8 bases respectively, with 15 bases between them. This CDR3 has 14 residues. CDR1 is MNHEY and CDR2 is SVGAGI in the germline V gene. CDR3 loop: CASSYIGGARGYTF. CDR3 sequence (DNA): TGTGCCAGCAGTTACATCGGGGGGGCGCGAGGCTACACCTTC.

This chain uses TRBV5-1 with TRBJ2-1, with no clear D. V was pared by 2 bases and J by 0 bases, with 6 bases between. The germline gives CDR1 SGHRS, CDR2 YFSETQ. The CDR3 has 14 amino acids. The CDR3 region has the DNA TGCGCCAGCAGCTTTTCGAGCTCCTACAATGAGCAGTTCTTC. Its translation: CASSFSSSYNEQFF.

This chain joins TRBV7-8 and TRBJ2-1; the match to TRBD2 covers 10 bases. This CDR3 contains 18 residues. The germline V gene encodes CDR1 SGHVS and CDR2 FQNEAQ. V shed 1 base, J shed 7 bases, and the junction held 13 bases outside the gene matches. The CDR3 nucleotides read TGTGCCAGCAGCTTAGTATTGGCTAGCGGGAGAGGGCTGAATGAGCAGTTCTTC. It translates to CASSLVLASGRGLNEQFF.

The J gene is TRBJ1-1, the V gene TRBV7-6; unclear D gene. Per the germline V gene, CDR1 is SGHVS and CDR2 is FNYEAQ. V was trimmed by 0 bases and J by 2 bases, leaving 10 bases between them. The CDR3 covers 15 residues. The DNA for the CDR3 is TGTGCCAGCAGCTTAGCGATCGCCTTCAACACTGAAGCTTTCTTT. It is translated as CASSLAIAFNTEAFF.